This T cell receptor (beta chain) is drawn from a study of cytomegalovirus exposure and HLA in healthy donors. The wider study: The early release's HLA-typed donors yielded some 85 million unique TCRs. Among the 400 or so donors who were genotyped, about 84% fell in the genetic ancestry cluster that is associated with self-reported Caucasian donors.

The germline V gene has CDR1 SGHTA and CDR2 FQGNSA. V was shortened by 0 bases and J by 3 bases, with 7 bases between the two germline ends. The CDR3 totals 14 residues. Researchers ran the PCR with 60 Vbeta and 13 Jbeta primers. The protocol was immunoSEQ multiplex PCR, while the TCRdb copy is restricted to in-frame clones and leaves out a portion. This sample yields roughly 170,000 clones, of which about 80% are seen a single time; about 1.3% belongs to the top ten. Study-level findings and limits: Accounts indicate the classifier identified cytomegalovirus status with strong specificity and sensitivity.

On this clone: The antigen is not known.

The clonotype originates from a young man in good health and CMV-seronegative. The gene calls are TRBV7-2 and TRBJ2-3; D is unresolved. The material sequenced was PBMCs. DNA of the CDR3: TGTGCCAGCAGCTTAGCTCAAGCAACAGATACGCAGTATTTT. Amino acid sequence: CASSLAQATDTQYF.